One and the same sample provided the 5 T cell receptor beta chains below, sequenced in a study of T cells after yellow fever vaccination. Via MiXCR, TCRdb re-called the 5' RACE reads, giving one row per CDR3 protein. The data contain approximately 240,000 distinct CDR3 sequences, roughly 4% of them singletons. This sample comprised PBMCs, obtained 15 days after the yellow fever booster vaccination. Receptors were obtained from a young man who received the YFV17D yellow fever vaccine.

This clonotype was seen many times. This chain joins TRBV6-2 or TRBV6-3 and TRBJ2-5; 10 bases fit TRBD1. Unmatched junction bases numbered 8, after V lost 2 bases and J lost 14 bases. The germline V gene has CDR1 MNHEY and CDR2 SVGEGT. There are 13 residues in the CDR3. The CDR3 loop is CASSYQDRGSTYF. The CDR3 DNA reads as TGTGCCAGCAGTTACCAGGACAGGGGGTCGACCTACTTC.

V and J are TRBV29-1 and TRBJ2-5, with D possibly TRBD1 on 6 matching bases. This CDR3 has 11 residues. V was trimmed by 7 bases and J by 3 bases, leaving 9 bases between them. CDR1 is SQVTM and CDR2 is ANQGSEA in the germline V gene. CDR3 sequence reads: CSGGREETQYF. CDR3 in DNA: TGCAGCGGGGGGCGGGAAGAGACCCAGTACTTC.

This chain joins TRBV29-1 and TRBJ2-1, with 12 bases aligning to TRBD2. V lost 3 bases and J lost 6; bases outside the gene matches: 3. The CDR3 totals 14 residues. From germline, CDR1 is SQVTM and CDR2 ANQGSEA. The CDR3 DNA is TGCAGCGTTGAGAGGACTAGCGGGGTCAATGAGCAGTTCTTC. As protein: CSVERTSGVNEQFF.

This clonotype was detected many times. This sequence joins TRBV20-1 and TRBJ2-1, with TRBD2 identical over 12 bases. Germline V lookup: CDR1 DFQATT, CDR2 SNEGSKA (reference sequence). V trimming: 6 bases; J trimming: 0 bases; junction bases outside the gene matches: 15. This CDR3 has 19 residues. CDR3 loop: CSAPFERLAGASSYNEQFF. The CDR3 DNA is TGCAGTGCCCCTTTCGAGAGACTAGCGGGGGCTAGCTCCTACAATGAGCAGTTCTTC.

This clonotype was picked up many times. The rearrangement uses TRBV3-1 and TRBJ1-6; D is undetermined. This CDR3 contains 12 residues. Trimming took 3 bases from V and 15 from J, leaving 12 bases between them. The germline V gene has CDR1 LGHDT and CDR2 YNNKEL (reference sequence). For the CDR3, the DNA is TGTGCCAGCAGCCACTATAGTTCCCTCCTCCACTTT. Translating gives CASSHYSSLLHF.